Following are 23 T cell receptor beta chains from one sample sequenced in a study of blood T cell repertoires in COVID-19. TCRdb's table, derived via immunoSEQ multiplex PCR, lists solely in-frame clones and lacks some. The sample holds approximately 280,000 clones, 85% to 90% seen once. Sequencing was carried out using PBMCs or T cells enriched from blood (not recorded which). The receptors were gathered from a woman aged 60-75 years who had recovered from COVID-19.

The CDR3 nucleotides are TGTGCCAGCAGCGTAGCAGGGGTTGGAAACACCATATATTTT. Its protein is CASSVAGVGNTIYF. V gene TRBV9 combines with J gene TRBJ1-3; TRBD1 is a possible D gene (6 bases). The V end was cut by 0 bases, the J end by 3 bases, with 7 bases between. From germline, CDR1 is SGDLS and CDR2 YYNGEE. The CDR3 is 14 residues long.

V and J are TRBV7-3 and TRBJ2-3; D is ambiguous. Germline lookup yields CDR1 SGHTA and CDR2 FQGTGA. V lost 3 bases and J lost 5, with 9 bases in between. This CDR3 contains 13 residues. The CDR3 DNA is TGTGCCAGCAGCTTGGGCCCCGGAGATACGCAGTATTTT. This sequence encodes CASSLGPGDTQYF.

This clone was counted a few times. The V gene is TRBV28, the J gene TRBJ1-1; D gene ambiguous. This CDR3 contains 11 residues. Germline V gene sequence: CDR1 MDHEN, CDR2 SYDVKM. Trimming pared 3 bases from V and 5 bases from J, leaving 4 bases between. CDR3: CASSFGTEAFF. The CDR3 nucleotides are TGTGCCAGCAGTTTCGGTACTGAAGCTTTCTTT.

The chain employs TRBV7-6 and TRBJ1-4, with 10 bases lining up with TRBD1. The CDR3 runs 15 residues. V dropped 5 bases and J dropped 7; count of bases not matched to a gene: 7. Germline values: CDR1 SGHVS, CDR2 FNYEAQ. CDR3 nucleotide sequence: TGTGCCAGCAGCCCGAGACAGGGGGCAGGTGAAAAACTGTTTTTT. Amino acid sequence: CASSPRQGAGEKLFF.

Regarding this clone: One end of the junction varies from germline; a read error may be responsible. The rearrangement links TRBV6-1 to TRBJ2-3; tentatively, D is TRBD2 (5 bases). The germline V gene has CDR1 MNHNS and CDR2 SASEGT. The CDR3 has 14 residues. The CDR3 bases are TGTGCCAGCAGAGAAGGACTCCTCACAGATACGCAGTATTTT. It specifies CASREGLLTDTQYF.

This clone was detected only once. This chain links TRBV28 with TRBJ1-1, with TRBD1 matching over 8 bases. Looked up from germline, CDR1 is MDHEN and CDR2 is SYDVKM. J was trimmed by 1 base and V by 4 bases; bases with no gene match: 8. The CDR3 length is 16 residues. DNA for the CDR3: TGTGCCAGCAGTTCCCCCTCCGGGACAGGGAACACTGAAGCTTTCTTT. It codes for CASSSPSGTGNTEAFF. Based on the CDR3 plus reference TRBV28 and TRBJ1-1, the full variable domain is DVKVTQSSRYLVKRTGEKVFLECVQDMDHENMFWYRQDPGLGLRLIYFSYDVKMKEKGDIPEGYSVSREKKERFSLILESASTNQTSMYLCASSSPSGTGNTEAFFGQGTRLTVV.

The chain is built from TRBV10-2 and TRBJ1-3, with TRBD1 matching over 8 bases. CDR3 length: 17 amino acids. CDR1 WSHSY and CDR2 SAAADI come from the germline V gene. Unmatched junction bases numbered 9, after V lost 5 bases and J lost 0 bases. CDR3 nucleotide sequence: TGCGCCAGCAGTAAAGGGACAGGTTCCAGCTCTGGAAACACCATATATTTT. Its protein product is CASSKGTGSSSGNTIYF.

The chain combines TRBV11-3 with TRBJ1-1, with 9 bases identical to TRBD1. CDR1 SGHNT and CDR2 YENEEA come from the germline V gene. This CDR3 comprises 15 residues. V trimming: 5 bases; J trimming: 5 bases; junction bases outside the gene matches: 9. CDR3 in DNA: TGTGCCAGCAGCCCCGAGACAGGGGGTTGGACTGAAGCTTTCTTT. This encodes CASSPETGGWTEAFF.

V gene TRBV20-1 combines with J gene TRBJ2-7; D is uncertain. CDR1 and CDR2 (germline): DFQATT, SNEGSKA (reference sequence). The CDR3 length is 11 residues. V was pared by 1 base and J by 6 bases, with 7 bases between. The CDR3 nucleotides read TGCAGTGCTAGAGTGGCAGTCGAGCAGTACTTC. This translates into CSARVAVEQYF.

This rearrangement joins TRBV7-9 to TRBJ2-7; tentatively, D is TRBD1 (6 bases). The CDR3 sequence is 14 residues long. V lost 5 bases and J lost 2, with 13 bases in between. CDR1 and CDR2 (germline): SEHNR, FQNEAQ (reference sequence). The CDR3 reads CASSPPQGPYEQYF. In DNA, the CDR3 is TGTGCCAGCAGCCCACCCCAGGGGCCCTACGAGCAGTACTTC. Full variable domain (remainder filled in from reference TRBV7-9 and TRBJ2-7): DTGVSQNPRHKITKRGQNVTFRCDPISEHNRLYWYRQTLGQGPEFLTYFQNEAQLEKSRLLSDRFSAERPKGSFSTLEIQRTEQGDSAMYLCASSPPQGPYEQYFGPGTRLTVT.

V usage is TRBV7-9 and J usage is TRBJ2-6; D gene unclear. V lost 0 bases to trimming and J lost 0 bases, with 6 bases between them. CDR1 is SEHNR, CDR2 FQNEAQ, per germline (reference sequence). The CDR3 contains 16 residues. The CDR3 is CASSLALSSGANVLTF. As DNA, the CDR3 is TGTGCCAGCAGCTTAGCACTAAGCTCTGGGGCCAACGTCCTGACTTTC. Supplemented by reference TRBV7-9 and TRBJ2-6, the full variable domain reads DTGVSQNPRHKITKRGQNVTFRCDPISEHNRLYWYRQTLGQGPEFLTYFQNEAQLEKSRLLSDRFSAERPKGSFSTLEIQRTEQGDSAMYLCASSLALSSGANVLTFGAGSRLTVL.

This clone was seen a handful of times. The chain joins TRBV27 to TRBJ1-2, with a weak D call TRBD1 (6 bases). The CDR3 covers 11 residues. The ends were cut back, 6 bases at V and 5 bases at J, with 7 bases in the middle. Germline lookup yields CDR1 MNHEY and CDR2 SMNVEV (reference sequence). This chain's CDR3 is CASRTGYGYTF. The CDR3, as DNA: TGTGCCAGCAGGACAGGTTATGGCTACACCTTC.

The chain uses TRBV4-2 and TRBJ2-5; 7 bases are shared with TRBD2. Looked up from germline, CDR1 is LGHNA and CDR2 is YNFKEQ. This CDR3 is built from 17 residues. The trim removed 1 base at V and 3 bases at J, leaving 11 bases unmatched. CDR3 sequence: CASSQGRRLAVEETQYF. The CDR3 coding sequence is TGTGCCAGCAGCCAAGGACGCAGACTAGCAGTTGAAGAGACCCAGTACTTC.

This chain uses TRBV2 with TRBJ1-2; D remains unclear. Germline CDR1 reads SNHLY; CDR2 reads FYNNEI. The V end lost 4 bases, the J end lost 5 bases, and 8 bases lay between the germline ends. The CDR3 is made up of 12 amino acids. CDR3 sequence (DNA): TGTGCCAGCAGTGCTCAGGTTTATGGCTACACCTTC. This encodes CASSAQVYGYTF.

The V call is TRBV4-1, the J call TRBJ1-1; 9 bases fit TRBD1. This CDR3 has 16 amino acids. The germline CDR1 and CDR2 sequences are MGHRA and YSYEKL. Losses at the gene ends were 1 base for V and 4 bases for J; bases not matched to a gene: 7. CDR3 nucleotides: TGCGCCAGCAGCCAAGGAACGGGACAGGGCTTCACTGAAGCTTTCTTT. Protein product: CASSQGTGQGFTEAFF.

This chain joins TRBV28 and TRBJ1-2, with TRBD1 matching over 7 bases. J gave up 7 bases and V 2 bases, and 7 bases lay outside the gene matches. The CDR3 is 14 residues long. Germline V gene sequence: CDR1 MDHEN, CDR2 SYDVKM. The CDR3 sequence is CASSLVYGDSGYTF. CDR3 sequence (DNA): TGTGCCAGCAGTTTAGTTTACGGGGACAGTGGCTACACCTTC.

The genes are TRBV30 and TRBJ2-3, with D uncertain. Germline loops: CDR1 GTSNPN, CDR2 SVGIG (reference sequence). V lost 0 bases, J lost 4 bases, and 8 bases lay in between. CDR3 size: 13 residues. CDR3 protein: CAWSVSLADTQYF. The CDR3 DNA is TGTGCCTGGAGTGTTTCATTAGCAGATACGCAGTATTTT.

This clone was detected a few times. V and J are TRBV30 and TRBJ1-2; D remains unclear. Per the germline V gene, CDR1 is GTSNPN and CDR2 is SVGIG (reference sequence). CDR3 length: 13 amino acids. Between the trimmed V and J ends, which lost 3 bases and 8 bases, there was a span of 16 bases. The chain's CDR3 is CAWSARTLGGYTF. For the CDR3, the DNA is TGTGCCTGGAGCGCCAGGACTCTGGGAGGCTACACCTTC.

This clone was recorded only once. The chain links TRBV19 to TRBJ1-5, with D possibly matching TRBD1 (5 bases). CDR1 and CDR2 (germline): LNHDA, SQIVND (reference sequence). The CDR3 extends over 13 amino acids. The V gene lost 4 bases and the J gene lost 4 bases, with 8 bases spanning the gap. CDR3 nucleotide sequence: TGTGCCAGTAGTAGAGACAGTAATCAGCCCCAGCATTTT. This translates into CASSRDSNQPQHF.

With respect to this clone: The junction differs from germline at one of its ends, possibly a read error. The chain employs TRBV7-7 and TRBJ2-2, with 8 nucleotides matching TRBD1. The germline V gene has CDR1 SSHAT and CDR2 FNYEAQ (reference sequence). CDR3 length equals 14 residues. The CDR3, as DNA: TGTGCTAGCACCCGGACAGGGCCTACCGGGGAGCTGTTTTTT. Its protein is CASTRTGPTGELFF. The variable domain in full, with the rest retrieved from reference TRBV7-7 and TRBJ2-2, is GAGVSQSPRYKVTKRGQDVTLRCDPISSHATLYWYQQALGQGPEFLTYFNYEAQPDKSGLPSDRFSAERPEGSISTLTIQRTEQRDSAMYRCASTRTGPTGELFFGEGSRLTVL.

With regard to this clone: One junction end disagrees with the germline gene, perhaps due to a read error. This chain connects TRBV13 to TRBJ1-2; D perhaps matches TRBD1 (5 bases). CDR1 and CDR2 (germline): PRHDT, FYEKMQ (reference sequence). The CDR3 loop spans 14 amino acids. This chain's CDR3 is CASSIGTTRYGYTF. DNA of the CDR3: TGTGCCAGCAGCATAGGGACCACCAGGTATGGCTACACCTTC.

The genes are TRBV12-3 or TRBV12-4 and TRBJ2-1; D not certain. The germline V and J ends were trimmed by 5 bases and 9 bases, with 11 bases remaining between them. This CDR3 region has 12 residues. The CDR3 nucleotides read TGTGCCAGCAGTCCTAATCGCATTGAGCAGTTCTTC. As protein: CASSPNRIEQFF.

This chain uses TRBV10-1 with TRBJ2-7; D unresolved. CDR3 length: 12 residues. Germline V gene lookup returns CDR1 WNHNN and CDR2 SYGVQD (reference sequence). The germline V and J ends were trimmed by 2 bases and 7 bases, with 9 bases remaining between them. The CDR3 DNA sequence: TGCGCCAGCAGTGAGCCAACCGGGGAGCAGTACTTC. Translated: CASSEPTGEQYF.